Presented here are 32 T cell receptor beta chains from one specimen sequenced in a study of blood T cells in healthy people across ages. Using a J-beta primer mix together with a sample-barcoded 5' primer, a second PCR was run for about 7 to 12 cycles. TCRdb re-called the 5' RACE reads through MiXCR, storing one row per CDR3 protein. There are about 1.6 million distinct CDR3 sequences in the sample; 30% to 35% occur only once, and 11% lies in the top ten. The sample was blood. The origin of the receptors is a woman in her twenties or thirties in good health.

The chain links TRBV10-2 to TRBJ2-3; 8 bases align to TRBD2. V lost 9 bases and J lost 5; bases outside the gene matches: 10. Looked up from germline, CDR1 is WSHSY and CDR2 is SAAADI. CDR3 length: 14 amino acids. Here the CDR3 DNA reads TGCGCCAGTGGACGAGCGGGAGTAGGAGATACGCAGTATTTT. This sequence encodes CASGRAGVGDTQYF.

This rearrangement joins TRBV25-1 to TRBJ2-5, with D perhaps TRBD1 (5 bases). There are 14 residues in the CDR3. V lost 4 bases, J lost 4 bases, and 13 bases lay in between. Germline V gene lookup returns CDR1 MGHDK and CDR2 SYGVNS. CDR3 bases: TGTGCCAGCAGTGGATATAACCAGGGAGAGACCCAGTACTTC. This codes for CASSGYNQGETQYF.

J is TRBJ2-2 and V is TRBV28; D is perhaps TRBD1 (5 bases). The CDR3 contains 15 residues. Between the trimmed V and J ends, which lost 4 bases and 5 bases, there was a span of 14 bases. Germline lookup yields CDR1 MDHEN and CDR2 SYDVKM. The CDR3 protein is CASSSQGVGTGELFF. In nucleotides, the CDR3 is TGTGCCAGCAGTTCCCAAGGGGTCGGGACCGGGGAGCTGTTTTTT.

CDR3 region: CASSQDPAGGVYEQYF. As DNA, the CDR3 is TGTGCCAGCAGCCAAGATCCAGCAGGGGGAGTATACGAGCAGTACTTC. J is TRBJ2-7 and V is TRBV4-2, with 7 bases matching TRBD1. CDR1 is LGHNA and CDR2 is YNFKEQ in the germline V gene. V lost 0 bases and J lost 4; bases outside the gene matches: 9. The CDR3 length is 16 residues.

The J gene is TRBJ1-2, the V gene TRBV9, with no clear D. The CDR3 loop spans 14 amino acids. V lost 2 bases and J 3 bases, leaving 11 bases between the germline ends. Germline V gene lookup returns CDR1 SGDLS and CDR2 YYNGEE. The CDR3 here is CASSVDALHYGYTF. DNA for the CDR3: TGTGCCAGCAGCGTGGATGCCCTCCACTATGGCTACACCTTC. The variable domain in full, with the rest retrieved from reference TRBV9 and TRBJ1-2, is DSGVTQTPKHLITATGQRVTLRCSPRSGDLSVYWYQQSLDQGLQFLIQYYNGEERAKGNILERFSAQQFPDLHSELNLSSLELGDSALYFCASSVDALHYGYTFGSGTRLTVV.

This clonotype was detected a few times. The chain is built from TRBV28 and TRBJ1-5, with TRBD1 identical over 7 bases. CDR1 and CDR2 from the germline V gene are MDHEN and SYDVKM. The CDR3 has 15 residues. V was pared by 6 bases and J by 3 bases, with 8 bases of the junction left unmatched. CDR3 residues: CASRAEGQINQPQHF. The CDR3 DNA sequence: TGTGCCAGCAGAGCCGAGGGACAGATCAATCAGCCCCAGCATTTT.

Written as DNA, the CDR3 is TGTGCCAGCAGCCAAGGGGGCCTAAATCGACAGCCCCAGCATTTT. Protein sequence: CASSQGGLNRQPQHF. The gene calls are TRBV4-2 and TRBJ1-5, with a tentative D call TRBD1 (5 bases). Between the trimmed V and J ends, which lost 1 base and 7 bases, there was a span of 14 bases. The CDR3 runs 15 residues. Germline lookup yields CDR1 LGHNA and CDR2 YNFKEQ.

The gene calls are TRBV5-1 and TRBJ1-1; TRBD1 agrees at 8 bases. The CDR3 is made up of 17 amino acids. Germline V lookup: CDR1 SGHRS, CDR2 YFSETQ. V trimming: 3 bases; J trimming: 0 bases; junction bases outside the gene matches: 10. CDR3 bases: TGCGCCAGCAGCTACTGGACAGGGACCTTAATGAACACTGAAGCTTTCTTT. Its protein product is CASSYWTGTLMNTEAFF.

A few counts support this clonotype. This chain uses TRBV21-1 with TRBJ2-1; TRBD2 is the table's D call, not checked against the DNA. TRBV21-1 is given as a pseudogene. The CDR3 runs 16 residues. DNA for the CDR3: TGTGCCAGCAGCGCAACTCTAGCGGGCTACATCAATGAGCAGTTCTTC. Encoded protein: CASSATLAGYINEQFF.

The CDR3 nucleotides are TGTGCCAGCAGTTTAGCCAGACTAGCAGGAGGGAGGGATACGCAGTATTTT. The encoded protein is CASSLARLAGGRDTQYF. This chain connects TRBV28 to TRBJ2-3; 7 bases match TRBD2. The CDR3 spans 17 residues. J was trimmed by 6 bases and V by 2 bases; bases with no gene match: 14. Germline CDR1 is MDHEN and CDR2 is SYDVKM.

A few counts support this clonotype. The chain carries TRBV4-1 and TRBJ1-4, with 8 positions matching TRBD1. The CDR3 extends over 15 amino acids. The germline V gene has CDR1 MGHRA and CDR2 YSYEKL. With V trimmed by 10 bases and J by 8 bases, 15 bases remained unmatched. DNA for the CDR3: TGCGCCACCAGTCCCCTACAGGGGGATCGGGAAAAACTGTTTTTT. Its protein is CATSPLQGDREKLFF.

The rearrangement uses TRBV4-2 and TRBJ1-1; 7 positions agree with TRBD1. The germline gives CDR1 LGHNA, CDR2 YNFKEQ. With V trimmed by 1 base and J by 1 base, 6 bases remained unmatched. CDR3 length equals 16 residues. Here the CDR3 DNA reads TGTGCCAGCAGCCAAGTAAGCCGGACAGGGAACACTGAAGCTTTCTTT. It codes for CASSQVSRTGNTEAFF.

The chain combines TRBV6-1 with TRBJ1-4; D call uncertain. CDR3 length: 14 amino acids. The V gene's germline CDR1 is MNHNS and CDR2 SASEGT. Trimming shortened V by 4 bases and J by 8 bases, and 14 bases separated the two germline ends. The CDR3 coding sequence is TGTGCCAGCAGTGCATCCTTTTTTAACGAAAAACTGTTTTTT. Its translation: CASSASFFNEKLFF.

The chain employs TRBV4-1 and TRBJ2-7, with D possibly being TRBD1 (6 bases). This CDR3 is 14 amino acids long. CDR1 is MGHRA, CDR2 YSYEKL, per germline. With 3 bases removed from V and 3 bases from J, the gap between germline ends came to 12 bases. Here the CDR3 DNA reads TGCGCCAGCAGCCACCGGGACACGGTCTACGAGCAGTACTTC. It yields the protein CASSHRDTVYEQYF.

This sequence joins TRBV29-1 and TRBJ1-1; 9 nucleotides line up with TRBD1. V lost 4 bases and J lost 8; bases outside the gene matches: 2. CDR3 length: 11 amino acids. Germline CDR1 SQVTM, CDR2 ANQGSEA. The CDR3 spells CSVVGQGEAFF. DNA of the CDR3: TGCAGCGTTGTGGGACAGGGCGAAGCTTTCTTT. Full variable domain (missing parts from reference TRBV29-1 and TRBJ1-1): SAVISQKPSRDICQRGTSLTIQCQVDSQVTMMFWYRQQPGQSLTLIATANQGSEATYESGFVIDKFPISRPNLTFSTLTVSNMSPEDSSIYLCSVVGQGEAFFGQGTRLTVV.

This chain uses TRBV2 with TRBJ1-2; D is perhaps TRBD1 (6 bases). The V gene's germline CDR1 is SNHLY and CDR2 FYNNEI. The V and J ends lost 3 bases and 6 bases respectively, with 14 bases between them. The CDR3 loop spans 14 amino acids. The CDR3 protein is CASSDFYRENGYTF. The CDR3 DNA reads TGTGCCAGCAGTGATTTTTACAGGGAAAATGGCTACACCTTC.

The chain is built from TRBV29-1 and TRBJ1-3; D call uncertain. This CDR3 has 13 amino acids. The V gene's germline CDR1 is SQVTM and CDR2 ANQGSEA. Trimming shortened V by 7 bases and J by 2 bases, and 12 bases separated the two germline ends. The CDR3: CSADDGPGNTIYF. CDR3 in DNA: TGCAGCGCCGACGACGGTCCTGGAAACACCATATATTTT. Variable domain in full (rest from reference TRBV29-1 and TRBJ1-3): SAVISQKPSRDICQRGTSLTIQCQVDSQVTMMFWYRQQPGQSLTLIATANQGSEATYESGFVIDKFPISRPNLTFSTLTVSNMSPEDSSIYLCSADDGPGNTIYFGEGSWLTVV.

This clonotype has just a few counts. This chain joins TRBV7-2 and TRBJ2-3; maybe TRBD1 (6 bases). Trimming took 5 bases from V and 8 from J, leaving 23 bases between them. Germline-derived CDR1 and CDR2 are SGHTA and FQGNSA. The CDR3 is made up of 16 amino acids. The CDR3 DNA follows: TGTGCCAGCAGCCAGGGGACCGGCGGTCGATTTGGTACGCAGTATTTT. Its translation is CASSQGTGGRFGTQYF.

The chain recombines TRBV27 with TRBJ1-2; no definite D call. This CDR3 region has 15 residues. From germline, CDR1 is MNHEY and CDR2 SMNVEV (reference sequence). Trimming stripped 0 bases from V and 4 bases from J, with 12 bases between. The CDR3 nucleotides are TGTGCCAGCAGTTTATCTGACTCAGCCGGCTATGGCTACACCTTC. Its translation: CASSLSDSAGYGYTF.

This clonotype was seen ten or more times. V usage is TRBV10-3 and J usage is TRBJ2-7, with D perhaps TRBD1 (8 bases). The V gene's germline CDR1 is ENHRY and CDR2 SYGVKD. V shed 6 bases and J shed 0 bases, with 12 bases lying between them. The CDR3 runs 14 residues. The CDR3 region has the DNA TGTGCCATCAGGAGCGGGACAGGCTCCTACGAGCAGTACTTC. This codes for CAIRSGTGSYEQYF.

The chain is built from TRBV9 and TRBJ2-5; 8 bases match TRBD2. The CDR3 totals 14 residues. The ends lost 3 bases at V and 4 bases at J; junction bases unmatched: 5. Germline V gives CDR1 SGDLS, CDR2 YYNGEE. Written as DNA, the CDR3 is TGTGCCAGCAGCGCGAGCGGGGGCATAGAGACCCAGTACTTC. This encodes CASSASGGIETQYF.

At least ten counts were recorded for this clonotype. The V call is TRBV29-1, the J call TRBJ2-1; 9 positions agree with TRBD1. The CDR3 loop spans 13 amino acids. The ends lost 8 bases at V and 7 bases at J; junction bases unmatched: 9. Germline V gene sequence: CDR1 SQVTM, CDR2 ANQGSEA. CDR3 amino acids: CSFLGQGGNEQFF. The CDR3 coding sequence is TGCAGCTTCTTGGGACAGGGAGGAAATGAGCAGTTCTTC.

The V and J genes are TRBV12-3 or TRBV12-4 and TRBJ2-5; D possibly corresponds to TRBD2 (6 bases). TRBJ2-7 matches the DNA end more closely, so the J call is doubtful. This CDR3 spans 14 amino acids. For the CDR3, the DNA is TGTGCCAGCAGGTCGACGATGGGGGGCTACGAGCAGTACTTC. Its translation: CASRSTMGGYEQYF.

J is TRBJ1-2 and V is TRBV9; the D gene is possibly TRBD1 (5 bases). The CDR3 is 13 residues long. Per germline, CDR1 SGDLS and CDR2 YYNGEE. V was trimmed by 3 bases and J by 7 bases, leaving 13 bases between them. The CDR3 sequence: CASSEVNQGGYTF. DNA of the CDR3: TGTGCCAGCAGCGAGGTGAATCAGGGTGGCTACACCTTC.

The CDR3 protein is CASRLRQGAGEQYF. The DNA for the CDR3 is TGTGCCAGCAGACTCAGACAGGGTGCGGGGGAGCAGTACTTC. The genes are TRBV6-5 and TRBJ2-7; D is perhaps TRBD1 (7 bases). The germline V gene has CDR1 MNHEY and CDR2 SVGAGI. Trimming took 6 bases from V and 7 from J, leaving 19 bases between them. This CDR3 comprises 14 residues.

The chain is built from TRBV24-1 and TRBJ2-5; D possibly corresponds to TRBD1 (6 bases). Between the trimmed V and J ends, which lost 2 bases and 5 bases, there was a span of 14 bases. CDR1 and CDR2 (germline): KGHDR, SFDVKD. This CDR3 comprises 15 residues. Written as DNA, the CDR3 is TGTGCCACCAGTGATTCAAAAACAGGGCGGGAGACCCAGTACTTC. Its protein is CATSDSKTGRETQYF.

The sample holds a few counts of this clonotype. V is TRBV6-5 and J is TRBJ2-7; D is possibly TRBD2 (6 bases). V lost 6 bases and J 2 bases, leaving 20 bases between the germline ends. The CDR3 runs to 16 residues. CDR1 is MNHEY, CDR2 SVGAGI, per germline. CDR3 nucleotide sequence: TGTGCCAGCAGACCCGGAGGGGCTCCTGGCCCCTACGAGCAGTACTTC. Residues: CASRPGGAPGPYEQYF.

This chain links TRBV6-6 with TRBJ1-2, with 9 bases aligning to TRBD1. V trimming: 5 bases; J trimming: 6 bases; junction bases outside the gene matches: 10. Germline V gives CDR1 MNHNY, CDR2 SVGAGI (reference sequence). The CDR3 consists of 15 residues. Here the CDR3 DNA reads TGTGCCAGCAGTGATGGGACAGGGCGGTGGGATGGCTACACCTTC. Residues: CASSDGTGRWDGYTF.

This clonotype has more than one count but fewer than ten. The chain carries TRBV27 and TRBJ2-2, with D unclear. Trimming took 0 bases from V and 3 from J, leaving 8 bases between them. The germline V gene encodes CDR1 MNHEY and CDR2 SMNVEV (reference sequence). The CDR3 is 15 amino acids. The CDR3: CASSLSPGYTGELFF. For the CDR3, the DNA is TGTGCCAGCAGTTTATCTCCAGGCTACACCGGGGAGCTGTTTTTT.

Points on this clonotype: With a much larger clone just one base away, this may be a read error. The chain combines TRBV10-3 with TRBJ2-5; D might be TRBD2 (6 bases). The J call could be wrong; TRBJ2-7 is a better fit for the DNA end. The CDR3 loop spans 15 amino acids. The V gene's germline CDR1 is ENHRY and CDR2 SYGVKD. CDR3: CAISGSGESLTEQYF. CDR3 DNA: TGTGCCATCAGTGGGTCGGGAGAAAGCCTGACCGAGCAGTACTTC.

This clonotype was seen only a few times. The CDR3 region is CSARGTLETQYF. CDR3 bases: TGCAGTGCTAGAGGCACTCTGGAGACCCAGTACTTC. The chain has TRBV20-1 and TRBJ2-5; D call uncertain. This CDR3 is built from 12 residues. V shed 1 base and J shed 5 bases, with 8 bases lying between them. From germline, CDR1 is DFQATT and CDR2 SNEGSKA (reference sequence).

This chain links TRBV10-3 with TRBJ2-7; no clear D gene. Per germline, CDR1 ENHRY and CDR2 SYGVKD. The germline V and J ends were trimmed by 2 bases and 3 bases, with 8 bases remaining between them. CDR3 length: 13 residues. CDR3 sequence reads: CAISEPPGYEQYF. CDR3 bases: TGTGCCATCAGTGAGCCCCCGGGCTACGAGCAGTACTTC.